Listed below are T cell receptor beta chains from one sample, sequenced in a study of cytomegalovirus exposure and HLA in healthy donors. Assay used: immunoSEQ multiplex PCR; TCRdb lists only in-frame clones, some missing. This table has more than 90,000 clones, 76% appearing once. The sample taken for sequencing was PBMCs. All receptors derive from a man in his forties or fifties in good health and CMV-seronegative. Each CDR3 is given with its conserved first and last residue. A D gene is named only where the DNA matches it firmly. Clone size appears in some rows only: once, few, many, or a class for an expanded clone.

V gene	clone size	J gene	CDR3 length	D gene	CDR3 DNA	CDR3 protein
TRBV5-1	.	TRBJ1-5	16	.	TGCGCCAGCAGCCCTGGGCCAATCGACCGAAATCAGCCCCAGCATTTT	CASSPGPIDRNQPQHF
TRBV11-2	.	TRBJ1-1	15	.	TGTGCCAGCAGCGACGCGGGCAGGATCGGCACTGAAGCTTTCTTT	CASSDAGRIGTEAFF
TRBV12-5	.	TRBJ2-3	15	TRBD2	TGTGCTAGTGGTTTGATGAGCGGGGGCACAGATACGCAGTATTTT	CASGLMSGGTDTQYF
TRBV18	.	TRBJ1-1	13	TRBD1	TGTGCCAGCTCACCAGCAGGGGGGACTGAAGCTTTCTTT	CASSPAGGTEAFF
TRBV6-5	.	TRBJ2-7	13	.	TGTGCCAGCAGTTTCGGACAGAACTACGAGCAGTACTTC	CASSFGQNYEQYF
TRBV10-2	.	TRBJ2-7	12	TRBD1	TGCGCCAGCCGGACAGGGTACCACGAGCAGTACTTC	CASRTGYHEQYF
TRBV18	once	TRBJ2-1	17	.	TGTGCCAGCTCACCAGGTCAGGGCCAGGTTGACTACAATGAGCAGTTCTTC	CASSPGQGQVDYNEQFF
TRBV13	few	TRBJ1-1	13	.	TGTGCCAGCAGCCCACAAACGAACACTGAAGCTTTCTTT	CASSPQTNTEAFF
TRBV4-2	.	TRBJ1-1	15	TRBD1	TGTGCCAGCAGCTTGGGGGATACAGGGGGCACTGAAGCTTTCTTT	CASSLGDTGGTEAFF
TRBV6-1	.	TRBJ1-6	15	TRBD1	TGTGCCAGCAGTGAAGGACAGGGTCTAAATTCCCCCCTCCACTTT	CASSEGQGLNSPLHF
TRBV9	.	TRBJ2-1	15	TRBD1	TGTGCCAGCAGCGAGCGCGACAGGGGTTGGAATGAGCAGTTCTTC	CASSERDRGWNEQFF
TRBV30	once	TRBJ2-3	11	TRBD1	TGTGCCTGGAGAGAGGGGGCAGGGAAGTATTTT	CAWREGAGKYF
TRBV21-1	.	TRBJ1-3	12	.	TGTGCCAGCAGCAATCGAAGGGACAGGGCATATTTT	CASSNRRDRAYF
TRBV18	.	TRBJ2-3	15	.	TGTGCCAGCTCACCATACGGTCGGAGCACAGATACGCAGTATTTT	CASSPYGRSTDTQYF
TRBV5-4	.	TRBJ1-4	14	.	TGTGCCAGCAGCCGGGGGGGGGCTAATGAAAAACTGTTTTTT	CASSRGGANEKLFF
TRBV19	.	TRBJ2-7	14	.	TGTGCCAGTAGTAAAGGGGGATTTAGTTACGAGCAGTACTTC	CASSKGGFSYEQYF
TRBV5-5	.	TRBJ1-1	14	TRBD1	TGTGCCAGCAGGTTGGACAGGGCTAACACTGAAGCTTTCTTT	CASRLDRANTEAFF
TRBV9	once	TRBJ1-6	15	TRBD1	TGTGCCAGCAGCCCACCCGGGACAGCAGATTCACCCCTCCACTTT	CASSPPGTADSPLHF
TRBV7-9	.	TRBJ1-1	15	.	TGTTCCAGCAGCCTATTGGACGGGGGGAACACTGAAGCTTTCTTT	CSSSLLDGGNTEAFF
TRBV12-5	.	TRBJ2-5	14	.	TGTGCTAGTGGCTTTGGGGGCGGAATGGAGACCCAGTACTTC	CASGFGGGMETQYF
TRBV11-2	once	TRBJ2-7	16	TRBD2	TGTGCCAGCAGCTCTTCTAGCGGGTCGGGCGTCGGAGAGCAGTACTTC	CASSSSSGSGVGEQYF
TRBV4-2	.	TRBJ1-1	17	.	TGTGCCAGCAGCCAATCTACGTACTGGGGGCGCGGAACTGAAGCTTTCTTT	CASSQSTYWGRGTEAFF
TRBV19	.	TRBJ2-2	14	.	TGTGCCAGTAGTATTGGGGCCGGAAGCGGGGAGCTGTTTTTT	CASSIGAGSGELFF
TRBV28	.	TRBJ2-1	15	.	TGTGCCAGCAGACCGGGGGGCCCCTCCTACAATGAGCAGTTCTTC	CASRPGGPSYNEQFF
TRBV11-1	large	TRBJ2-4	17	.	TGTGCCAGCAGCTTAGCGGGGGCGCAGCTAGCCAAAAACATTCAGTACTTC	CASSLAGAQLAKNIQYF
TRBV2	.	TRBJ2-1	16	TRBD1	TGTGCCAGCATCCGGGACAGGGGGTCTGTTGGCAATGAGCAGTTCTTC	CASIRDRGSVGNEQFF
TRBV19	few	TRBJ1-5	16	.	TGTGCCAGTAGTATAGTCAGTGCAGGGAGCAATCAGCCCCAGCATTTT	CASSIVSAGSNQPQHF
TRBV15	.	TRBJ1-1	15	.	TGTGCCACCAGCACCGGGAGGCTCCCCTTCACTGAAGCTTTCTTT	CATSTGRLPFTEAFF
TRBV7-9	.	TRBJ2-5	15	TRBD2	TGTGCCAGCAGCTCCTCAGCGGGGGGGGTAGAGACCCAGTACTTC	CASSSSAGGVETQYF
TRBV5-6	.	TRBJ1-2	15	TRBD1	TGTGCCAGCAGTAGCGGACCGGGACAGAACTATGGCTACACCTTC	CASSSGPGQNYGYTF
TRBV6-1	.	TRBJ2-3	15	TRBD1	TGTGCCAGCAGTGTAGGGACAGGGGGCCCGGATACGCAGTATTTT	CASSVGTGGPDTQYF
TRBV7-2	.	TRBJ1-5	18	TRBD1	TGTGCCAGCAGCCAAGGGACAGGGACGGTATTCGTCAATCAGCCCCAGCATTTT	CASSQGTGTVFVNQPQHF
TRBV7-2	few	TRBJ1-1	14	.	TGTGCCAGCAGCTTAGAAGGGGTTGGCACTGAAGCTTTCTTT	CASSLEGVGTEAFF